Listed below are T cell receptor beta chains from one sample, sequenced in a study of cytomegalovirus exposure and HLA in healthy donors. TCRdb's table, derived via immunoSEQ multiplex PCR, lists solely in-frame clones and lacks some. The sample has over 90,000 clones, approximately 70% seen once. Source material: PBMCs. Receptor source: a man aged 35 to 55 in good health and CMV-seronegative. CDR3s include the opening cysteine and the closing phenylalanine or tryptophan. D genes are given only for firm matches. Part of the rows lack a size; the others show once, few, many or a class for expanded clones.

clone_size,d_call,v_call,j_call,cdr3_aa,cdr3_nt
NA,NA,TRBV5-4,TRBJ2-3,CAISVPGGQYF,TGTGCCATCTCAGTCCCCGGAGGACAGTATTTT
NA,NA,TRBV10-3,TRBJ1-5,CAIGTSRGATHQPQHF,TGTGCCATCGGGACTTCTCGGGGGGCCACGCATCAGCCCCAGCATTTT
NA,NA,TRBV7-8,TRBJ2-3,CASSLEGRGDTQYF,TGTGCCAGCAGCTTAGAGGGTCGGGGTGATACGCAGTATTTT
NA,TRBD1,TRBV11-2,TRBJ2-3,CASSPRTGGADTQYF,TGTGCCAGCAGCCCACGGACAGGGGGCGCAGATACGCAGTATTTT
NA,NA,TRBV20-1,TRBJ2-5,CSARKQETQYF,TGCAGTGCTAGGAAACAGGAGACCCAGTACTTC
NA,TRBD1,TRBV7-9,TRBJ1-2,CASSPGDRGIGYTF,TGTGCCAGCAGCCCGGGCGACAGGGGTATTGGCTACACCTTC
NA,NA,TRBV11-3,TRBJ2-3,CASSFGGWTDTQYF,TGTGCCAGCAGCTTTGGGGGCTGGACAGATACGCAGTATTTT
NA,TRBD2,TRBV19,TRBJ2-3,CASERGSGGFRDTQYF,TGTGCCAGTGAAAGAGGTAGCGGGGGCTTTCGAGATACGCAGTATTTT
few,NA,TRBV21-1,TRBJ2-5,CASKGWLAGETQYF,TGTGCCAGCAAAGGGTGGCTAGCGGGAGAGACCCAGTACTTC
NA,TRBD1,TRBV10-3,TRBJ2-2,CAISDRGQQNTGELFF,TGTGCCATCAGTGACAGGGGGCAACAGAACACCGGGGAGCTGTTTTTT
NA,NA,TRBV6-5,TRBJ1-4,CASSQTRTWEKLFF,TGTGCCAGCAGTCAAACCCGGACATGGGAAAAACTGTTTTTT
NA,TRBD1,TRBV25-1,TRBJ2-1,CASGDSLTEQFF,TGTGCCAGCGGGGACAGTCTCACTGAGCAGTTCTTC
few,NA,TRBV13,TRBJ2-7,CASSPTGQEGYEQYF,TGTGCCAGCAGCCCCACCGGACAGGAGGGATACGAGCAGTACTTC
NA,NA,TRBV4-3,TRBJ1-1,CASSQDTSRRGNTEAFF,TGCGCCAGCAGCCAAGACACAAGTCGGAGGGGGAACACTGAAGCTTTCTTT
NA,NA,TRBV4-2,TRBJ2-3,CASSQELRHTDTQYF,TGTGCCAGCAGCCAAGAACTCAGACACACAGATACGCAGTATTTT
NA,NA,TRBV4-2,TRBJ2-7,CASSRFGGEQYF,TGTGCCAGCAGCCGGTTCGGTGGCGAGCAGTACTTC
NA,TRBD1,TRBV11-2,TRBJ2-7,CASSAGDRGHYEQYF,TGTGCCAGCAGCGCCGGGGACAGGGGGCACTACGAGCAGTACTTC
NA,TRBD1,TRBV5-1,TRBJ1-4,CASSTGTGDGEKLFF,TGCGCCAGCAGCACCGGGACAGGGGATGGTGAAAAACTGTTTTTT
NA,TRBD1,TRBV4-1,TRBJ1-5,CASSQPDRGKGNQPQHF,TGCGCCAGCAGCCAACCAGACAGGGGCAAGGGCAATCAGCCCCAGCATTTT
NA,NA,TRBV5-1,TRBJ2-5,CASSLGGVQETQYF,TGCGCCAGCAGCTTGGGCGGGGTCCAAGAGACCCAGTACTTC
NA,TRBD1,TRBV27,TRBJ1-4,CASRAGGESEKLFF,TGTGCCAGCAGAGCAGGGGGCGAGTCTGAAAAACTGTTTTTT
NA,TRBD1,TRBV6-5,TRBJ1-2,CASSGRQGYNYGYTF,TGTGCCAGCAGTGGAAGACAGGGATATAACTATGGCTACACCTTC
NA,NA,TRBV10-3,TRBJ1-2,CAISEQESYGYTF,TGTGCCATCAGTGAGCAGGAATCCTATGGCTACACCTTC
NA,TRBD1,TRBV5-6,TRBJ2-5,CASSFLQGAETQYF,TGTGCCAGCAGCTTTCTGCAGGGGGCTGAGACCCAGTACTTC
NA,TRBD1,TRBV4-1,TRBJ1-5,CASSNRQGSNQPQHF,TGCGCCAGCAGCAATCGACAGGGGAGCAATCAGCCCCAGCATTTT
NA,NA,TRBV27,TRBJ1-2,CASSLTVNYGYTF,TGTGCCAGCAGTTTGACAGTGAACTATGGCTACACCTTC
NA,NA,TRBV5-6,TRBJ2-5,CASSLVPRAGAQYF,TGTGCCAGCAGCTTGGTCCCGAGGGCTGGAGCCCAGTACTTC
NA,TRBD1,TRBV10-3,TRBJ1-6,CAISDRDRGNSPLHF,TGTGCCATCAGTGATCGGGACAGGGGGAATTCACCCCTCCACTTT
NA,NA,TRBV1,TRBJ1-6,CTSSQVHSNNSPLHF,TGCACCAGCAGCCAAGTCCATTCCAATAATTCACCCCTCCACTTT
NA,TRBD2,TRBV10-3,TRBJ2-5,CAISDPAGGQETQYF,TGTGCCATCAGTGACCCCGCGGGGGGTCAAGAGACCCAGTACTTC
NA,NA,TRBV6-6,TRBJ1-3,CASSQGTGNTIYF,TGTGCCAGCTCCCAGGGTACGGGAAACACCATATATTTT
NA,NA,TRBV5-1,TRBJ1-4,CASSFGRDEKLFF,TGCGCCAGCAGCTTTGGGAGGGATGAAAAACTGTTTTTT
NA,NA,TRBV4-1,TRBJ1-6,CASSQGPVSGGRSPLHF,TGCGCCAGCAGCCAAGGCCCCGTGTCGGGGGGCAGGTCACCCCTCCACTTT
NA,NA,TRBV5-1,TRBJ1-1,CASSLATAEGNTEAFF,TGCGCCAGCAGCTTGGCCACGGCCGAGGGGAACACTGAAGCTTTCTTT
NA,NA,TRBV6-5,TRBJ2-7,CASSPNLALYEQYF,TGTGCCAGCAGTCCAAATCTAGCGCTCTACGAGCAGTACTTC
NA,TRBD1,TRBV5-6,TRBJ2-5,CASSPPKGAVLETQYF,TGTGCCAGCAGCCCTCCTAAGGGGGCAGTATTGGAGACCCAGTACTTC
NA,TRBD1,TRBV18,TRBJ1-4,CASSLDREKLFF,TGTGCCAGCTCGTTGGACAGGGAAAAACTGTTTTTT
NA,TRBD2,TRBV7-2,TRBJ2-2,CASSLDAGGNTGELFF,TGTGCCAGCAGCTTAGATGCGGGGGGGAACACCGGGGAGCTGTTTTTT
NA,TRBD1,TRBV18,TRBJ1-6,CASSPAGQSSYNSPLHF,TGTGCCAGCTCACCCGCGGGACAGAGCTCCTATAATTCACCCCTCCACTTT
NA,NA,TRBV1,TRBJ2-6,CTSSQVGTGLQCSGANVLTF,TGCACCAGCAGCCAAGTGGGGACAGGCCTCCAATGCTCTGGGGCCAACGTCCTGACTTTC
few,TRBD1,TRBV6-1,TRBJ2-3,CASIGDRADTQYF,TGTGCCAGCATTGGGGACAGGGCAGATACGCAGTATTTT
NA,TRBD1,TRBV29-1,TRBJ2-5,CSVARGYQETQYF,TGCAGCGTTGCCAGGGGGTACCAAGAGACCCAGTACTTC
few,TRBD1,TRBV30,TRBJ1-5,CAWTSDRENQPQHF,TGTGCCTGGACGTCGGACAGGGAAAATCAGCCCCAGCATTTT
few,NA,TRBV25-1,TRBJ2-2,CASSEVGGTGELFF,TGTGCCAGCAGTGAAGTGGGGGGTACCGGGGAGCTGTTTTTT
NA,TRBD1,TRBV4-2,TRBJ2-3,CASSQVGPGQITDTQYF,TGTGCCAGCAGCCAAGTAGGGCCGGGACAGATCACAGATACGCAGTATTTT
NA,TRBD1,TRBV13,TRBJ1-5,CASSTARDRLSNQPQHF,TGTGCCAGCAGCACGGCCCGGGACAGGCTTAGCAATCAGCCCCAGCATTTT
NA,TRBD2,TRBV6-1,TRBJ2-3,CASYRTSGVSDTQYF,TGTGCCAGCTACCGGACTAGCGGGGTTTCAGATACGCAGTATTTT
NA,TRBD1,TRBV5-1,TRBJ2-7,CASSTGQANGEQYF,TGCGCCAGCAGCACCGGACAGGCTAATGGCGAGCAGTACTTC
NA,TRBD1,TRBV5-1,TRBJ1-1,CASARDSWNTEAFF,TGCGCCAGCGCTCGGGACAGTTGGAACACTGAAGCTTTCTTT
NA,TRBD1,TRBV7-8,TRBJ1-4,CASSRQGALTNEKLFF,TGTGCCAGCAGCCGACAGGGGGCGCTGACTAATGAAAAACTGTTTTTT
NA,NA,TRBV6-1,TRBJ1-6,CASTERGYSPLHF,TGTGCCAGCACCGAAAGAGGGTACTCACCCCTCCACTTT
NA,TRBD1,TRBV18,TRBJ1-1,CASSLDRGTEAFF,TGTGCCAGCTCACTGGACAGGGGCACTGAAGCTTTCTTT
NA,TRBD1,TRBV5-4,TRBJ1-1,CASSPRDRAEAFF,TGTGCCAGCAGCCCCCGGGACAGGGCTGAAGCTTTCTTT